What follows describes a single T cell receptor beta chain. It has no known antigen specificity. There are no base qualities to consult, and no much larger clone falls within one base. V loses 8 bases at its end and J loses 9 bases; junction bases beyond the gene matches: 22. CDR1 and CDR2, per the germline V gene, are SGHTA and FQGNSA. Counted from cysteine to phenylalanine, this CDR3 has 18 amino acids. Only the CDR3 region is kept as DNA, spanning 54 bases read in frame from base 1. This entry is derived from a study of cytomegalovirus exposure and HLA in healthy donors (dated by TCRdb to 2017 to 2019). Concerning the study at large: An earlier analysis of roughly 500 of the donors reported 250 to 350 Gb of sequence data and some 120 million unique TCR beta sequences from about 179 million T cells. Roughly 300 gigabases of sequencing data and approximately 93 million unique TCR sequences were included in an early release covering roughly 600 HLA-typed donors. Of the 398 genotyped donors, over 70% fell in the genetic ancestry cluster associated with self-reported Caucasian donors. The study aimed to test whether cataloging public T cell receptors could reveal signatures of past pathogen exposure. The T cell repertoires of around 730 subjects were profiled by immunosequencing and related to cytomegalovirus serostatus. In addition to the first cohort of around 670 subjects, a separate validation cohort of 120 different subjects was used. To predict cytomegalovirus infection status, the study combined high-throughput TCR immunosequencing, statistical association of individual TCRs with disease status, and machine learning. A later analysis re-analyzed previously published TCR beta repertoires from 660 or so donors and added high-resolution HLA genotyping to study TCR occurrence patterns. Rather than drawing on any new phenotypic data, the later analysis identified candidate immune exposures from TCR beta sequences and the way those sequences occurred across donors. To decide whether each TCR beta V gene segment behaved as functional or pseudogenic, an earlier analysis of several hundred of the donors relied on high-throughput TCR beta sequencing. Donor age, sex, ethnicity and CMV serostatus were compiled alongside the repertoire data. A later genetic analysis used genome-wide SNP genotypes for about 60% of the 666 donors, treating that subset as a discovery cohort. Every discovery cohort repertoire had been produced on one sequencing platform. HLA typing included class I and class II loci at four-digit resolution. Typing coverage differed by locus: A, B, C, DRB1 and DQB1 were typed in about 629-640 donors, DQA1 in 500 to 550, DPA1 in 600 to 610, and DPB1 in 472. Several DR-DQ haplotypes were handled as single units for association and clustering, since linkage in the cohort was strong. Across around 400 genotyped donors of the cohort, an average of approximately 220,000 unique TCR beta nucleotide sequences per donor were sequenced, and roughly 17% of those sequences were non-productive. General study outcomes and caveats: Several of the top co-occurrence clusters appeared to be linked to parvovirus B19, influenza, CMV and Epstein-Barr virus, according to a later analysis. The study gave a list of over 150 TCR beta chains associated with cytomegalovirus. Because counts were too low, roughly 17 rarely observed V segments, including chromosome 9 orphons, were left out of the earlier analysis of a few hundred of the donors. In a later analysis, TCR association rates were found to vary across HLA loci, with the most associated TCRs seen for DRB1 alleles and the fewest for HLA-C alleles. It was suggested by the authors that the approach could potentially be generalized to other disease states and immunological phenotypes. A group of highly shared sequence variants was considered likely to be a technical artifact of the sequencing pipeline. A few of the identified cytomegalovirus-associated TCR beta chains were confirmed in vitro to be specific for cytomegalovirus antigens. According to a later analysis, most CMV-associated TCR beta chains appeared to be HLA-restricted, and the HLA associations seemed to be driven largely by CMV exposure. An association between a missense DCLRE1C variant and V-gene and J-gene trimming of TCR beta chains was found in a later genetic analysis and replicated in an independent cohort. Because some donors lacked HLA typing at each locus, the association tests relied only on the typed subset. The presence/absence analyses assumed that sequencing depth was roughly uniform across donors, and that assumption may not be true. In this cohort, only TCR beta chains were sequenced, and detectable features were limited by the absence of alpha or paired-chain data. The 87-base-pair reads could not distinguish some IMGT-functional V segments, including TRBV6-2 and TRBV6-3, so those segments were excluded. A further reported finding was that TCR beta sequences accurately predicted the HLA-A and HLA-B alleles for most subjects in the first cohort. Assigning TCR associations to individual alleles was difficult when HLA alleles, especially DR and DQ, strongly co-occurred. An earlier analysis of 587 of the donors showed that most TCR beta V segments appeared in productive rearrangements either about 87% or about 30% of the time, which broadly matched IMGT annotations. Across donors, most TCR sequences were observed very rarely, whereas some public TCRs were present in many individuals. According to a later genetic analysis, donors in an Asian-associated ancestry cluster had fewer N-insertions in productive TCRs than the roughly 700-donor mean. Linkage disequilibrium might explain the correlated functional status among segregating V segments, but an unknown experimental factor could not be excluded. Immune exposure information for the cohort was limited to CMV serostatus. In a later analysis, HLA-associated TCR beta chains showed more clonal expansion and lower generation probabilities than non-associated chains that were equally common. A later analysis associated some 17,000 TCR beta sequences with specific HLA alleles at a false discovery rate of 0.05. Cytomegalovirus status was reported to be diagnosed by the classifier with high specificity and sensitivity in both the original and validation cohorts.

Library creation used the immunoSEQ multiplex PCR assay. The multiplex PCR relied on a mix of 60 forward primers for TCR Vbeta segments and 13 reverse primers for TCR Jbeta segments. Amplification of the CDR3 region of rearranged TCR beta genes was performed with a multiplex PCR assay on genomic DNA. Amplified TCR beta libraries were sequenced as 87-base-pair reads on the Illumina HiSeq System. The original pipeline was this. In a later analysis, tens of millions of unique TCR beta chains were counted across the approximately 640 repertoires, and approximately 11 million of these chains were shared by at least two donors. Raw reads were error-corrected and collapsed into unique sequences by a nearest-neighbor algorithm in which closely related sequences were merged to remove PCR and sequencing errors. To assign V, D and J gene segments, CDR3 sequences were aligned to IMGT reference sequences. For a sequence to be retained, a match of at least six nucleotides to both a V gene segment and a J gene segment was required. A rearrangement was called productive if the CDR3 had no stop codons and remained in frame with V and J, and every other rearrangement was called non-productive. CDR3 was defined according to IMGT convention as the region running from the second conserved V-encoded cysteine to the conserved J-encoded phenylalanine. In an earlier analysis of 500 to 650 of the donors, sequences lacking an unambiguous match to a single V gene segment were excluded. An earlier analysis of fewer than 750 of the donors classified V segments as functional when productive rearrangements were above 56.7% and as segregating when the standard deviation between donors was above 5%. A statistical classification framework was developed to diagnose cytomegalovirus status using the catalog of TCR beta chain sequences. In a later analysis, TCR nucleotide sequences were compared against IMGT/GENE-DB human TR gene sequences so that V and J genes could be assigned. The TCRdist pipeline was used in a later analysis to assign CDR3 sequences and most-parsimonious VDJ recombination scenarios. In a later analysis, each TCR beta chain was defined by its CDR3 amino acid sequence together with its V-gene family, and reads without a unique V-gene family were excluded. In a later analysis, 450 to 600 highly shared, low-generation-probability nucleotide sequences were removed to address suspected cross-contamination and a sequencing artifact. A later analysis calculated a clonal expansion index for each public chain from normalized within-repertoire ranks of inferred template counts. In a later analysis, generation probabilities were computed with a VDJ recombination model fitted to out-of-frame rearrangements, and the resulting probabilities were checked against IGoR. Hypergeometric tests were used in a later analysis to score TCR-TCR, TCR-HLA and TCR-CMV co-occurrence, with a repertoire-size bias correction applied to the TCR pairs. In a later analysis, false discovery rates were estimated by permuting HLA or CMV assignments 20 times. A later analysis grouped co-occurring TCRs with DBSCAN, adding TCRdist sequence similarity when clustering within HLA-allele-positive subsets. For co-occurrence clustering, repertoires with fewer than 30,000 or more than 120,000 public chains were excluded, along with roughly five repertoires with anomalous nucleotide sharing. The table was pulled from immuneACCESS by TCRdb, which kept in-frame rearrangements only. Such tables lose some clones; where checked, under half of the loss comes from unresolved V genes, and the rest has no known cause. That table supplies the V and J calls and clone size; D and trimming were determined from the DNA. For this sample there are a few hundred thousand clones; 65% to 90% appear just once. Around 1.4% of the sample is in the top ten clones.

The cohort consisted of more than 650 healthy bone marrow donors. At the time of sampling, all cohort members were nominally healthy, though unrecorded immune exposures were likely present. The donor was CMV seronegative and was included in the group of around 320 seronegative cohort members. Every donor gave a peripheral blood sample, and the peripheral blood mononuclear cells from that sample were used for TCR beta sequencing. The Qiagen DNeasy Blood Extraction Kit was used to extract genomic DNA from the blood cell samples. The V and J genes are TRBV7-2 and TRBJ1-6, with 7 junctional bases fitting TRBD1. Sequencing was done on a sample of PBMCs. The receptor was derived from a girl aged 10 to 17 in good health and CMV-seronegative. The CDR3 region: CASRWTGSSYYAISPLHF. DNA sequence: TGTGCCAGCCGCTGGACAGGTTCATCCTACTACGCAATTTCACCCCTCCACTTT.